The source of this T cell receptor (beta chain) is a study of cytomegalovirus exposure and HLA in healthy donors. Both 60 Vbeta primers and 13 Jbeta primers went into the PCR. Clones were sequenced by immunoSEQ multiplex PCR, and TCRdb holds only the in-frame ones, with some missing. The repertoire includes fewer than 250,000 clones, about 80% of them detected once, and approximately 0.99% sits in the top ten. This CDR3 comprises 15 residues. V was shortened by 5 bases and J by 6 bases, with 20 bases between the two germline ends. Germline CDR1 is LNHDA and CDR2 is SQIVND (reference sequence). The chain joins TRBV19 to TRBJ2-7; D remains ambiguous. This receptor was taken from a woman between 40 and 55 years old in good health and CMV-seronegative. Material for sequencing was PBMCs. The DNA of the CDR3 is TGTGCCAGTAGTTACACATCGACACATCCCCGCGAGCAGTACTTC. Protein: CASSYTSTHPREQYF. Based on the CDR3 plus reference TRBV19 and TRBJ2-7, the full variable domain is DGGITQSPKYLFRKEGQNVTLSCEQNLNHDAMYWYRQDPGQGLRLIYYSQIVNDFQKGDIAEGYSVSREKKESFPLTVTSAQKNPTAFYLCASSYTSTHPREQYFGPGTRLTVT.